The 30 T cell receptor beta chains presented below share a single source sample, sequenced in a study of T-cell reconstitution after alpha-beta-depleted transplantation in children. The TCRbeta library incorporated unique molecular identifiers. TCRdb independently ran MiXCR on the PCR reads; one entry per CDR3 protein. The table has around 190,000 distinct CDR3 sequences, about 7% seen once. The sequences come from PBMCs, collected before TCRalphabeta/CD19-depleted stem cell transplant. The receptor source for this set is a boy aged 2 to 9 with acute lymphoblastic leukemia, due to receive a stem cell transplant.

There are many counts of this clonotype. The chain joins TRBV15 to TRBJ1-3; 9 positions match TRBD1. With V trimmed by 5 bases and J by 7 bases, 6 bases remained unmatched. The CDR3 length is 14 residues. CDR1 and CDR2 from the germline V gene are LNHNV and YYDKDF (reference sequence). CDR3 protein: CATSGPGQGNTIYF. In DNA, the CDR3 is TGTGCCACCAGCGGCCCGGGACAGGGTAACACCATATATTTT.

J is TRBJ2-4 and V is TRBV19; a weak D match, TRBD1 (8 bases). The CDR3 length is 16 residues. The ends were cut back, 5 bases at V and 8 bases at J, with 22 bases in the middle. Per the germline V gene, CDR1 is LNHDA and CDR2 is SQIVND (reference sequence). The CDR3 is CASSAPETGEGDIQYF. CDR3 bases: TGTGCCAGTAGTGCCCCCGAGACAGGGGAGGGGGACATTCAGTACTTC.

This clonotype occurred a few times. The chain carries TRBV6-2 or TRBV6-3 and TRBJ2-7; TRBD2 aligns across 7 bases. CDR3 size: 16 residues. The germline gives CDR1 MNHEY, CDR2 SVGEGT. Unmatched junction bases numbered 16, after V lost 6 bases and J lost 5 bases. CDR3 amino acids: CASSISGPLVYHEQYF. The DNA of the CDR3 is TGTGCCAGCAGCATTAGCGGGCCTCTAGTTTACCACGAGCAGTACTTC.

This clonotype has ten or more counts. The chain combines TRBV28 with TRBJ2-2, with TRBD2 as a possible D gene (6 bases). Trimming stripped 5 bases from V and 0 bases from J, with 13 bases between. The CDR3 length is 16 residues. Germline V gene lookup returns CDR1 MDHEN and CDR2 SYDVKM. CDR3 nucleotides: TGTGCCAGCAGTCAACTAGCCAATCCGAACACCGGGGAGCTGTTTTTT. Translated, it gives CASSQLANPNTGELFF.

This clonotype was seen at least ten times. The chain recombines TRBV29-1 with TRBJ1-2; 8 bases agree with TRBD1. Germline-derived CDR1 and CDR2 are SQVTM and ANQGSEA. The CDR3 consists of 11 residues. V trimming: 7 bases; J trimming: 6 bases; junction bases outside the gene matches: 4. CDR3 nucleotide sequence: TGCAGCGCACAGGGGGGCGATGGCTACACCTTC. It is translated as CSAQGGDGYTF.

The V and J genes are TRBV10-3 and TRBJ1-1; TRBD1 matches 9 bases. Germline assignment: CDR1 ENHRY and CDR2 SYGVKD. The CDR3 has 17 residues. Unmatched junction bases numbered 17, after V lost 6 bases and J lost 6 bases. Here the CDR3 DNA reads TGTGCCATCAGCAACTCGGGACAGGGAGGTTTTTTAGCTGAAGCTTTCTTT. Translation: CAISNSGQGGFLAEAFF.

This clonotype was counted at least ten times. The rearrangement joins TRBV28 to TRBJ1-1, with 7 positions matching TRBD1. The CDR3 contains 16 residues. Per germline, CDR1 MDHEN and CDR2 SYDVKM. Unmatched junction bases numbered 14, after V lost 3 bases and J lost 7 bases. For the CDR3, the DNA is TGTGCCAGCAGTTTTGGGGTCGACAGGGAGATAAGTGAAGCTTTCTTT. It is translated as CASSFGVDREISEAFF.

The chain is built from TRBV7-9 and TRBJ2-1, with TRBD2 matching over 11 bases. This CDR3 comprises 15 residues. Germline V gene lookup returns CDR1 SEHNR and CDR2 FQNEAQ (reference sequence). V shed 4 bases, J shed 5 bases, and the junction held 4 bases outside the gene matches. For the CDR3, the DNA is TGTGCCAGCAGCTCGCTGACTAGCGGGGACAATGAGCAGTTCTTC. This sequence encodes CASSSLTSGDNEQFF. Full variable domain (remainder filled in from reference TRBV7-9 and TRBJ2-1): DTGVSQNPRHKITKRGQNVTFRCDPISEHNRLYWYRQTLGQGPEFLTYFQNEAQLEKSRLLSDRFSAERPKGSFSTLEIQRTEQGDSAMYLCASSSLTSGDNEQFFGPGTRLTVL.

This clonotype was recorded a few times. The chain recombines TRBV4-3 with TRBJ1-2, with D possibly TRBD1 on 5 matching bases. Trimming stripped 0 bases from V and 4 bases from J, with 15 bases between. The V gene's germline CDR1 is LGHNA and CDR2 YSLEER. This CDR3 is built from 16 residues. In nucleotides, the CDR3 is TGCGCCAGCAGCCAAGATGGGAGACAGAAGACCTATGGCTACACCTTC. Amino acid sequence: CASSQDGRQKTYGYTF.

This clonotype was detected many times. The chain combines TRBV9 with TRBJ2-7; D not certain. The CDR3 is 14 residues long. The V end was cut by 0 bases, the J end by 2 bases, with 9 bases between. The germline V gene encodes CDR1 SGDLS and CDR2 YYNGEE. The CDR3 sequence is CASSVGAATYEQYF. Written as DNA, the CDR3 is TGTGCCAGCAGCGTAGGCGCAGCTACCTACGAGCAGTACTTC.

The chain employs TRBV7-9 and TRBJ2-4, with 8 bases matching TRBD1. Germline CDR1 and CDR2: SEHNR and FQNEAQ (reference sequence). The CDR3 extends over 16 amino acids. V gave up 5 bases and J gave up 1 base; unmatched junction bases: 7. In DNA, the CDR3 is TGTGCCAGCAGCCCTCCAGGGGGCGAGGCCAAAAACATTCAGTACTTC. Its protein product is CASSPPGGEAKNIQYF.

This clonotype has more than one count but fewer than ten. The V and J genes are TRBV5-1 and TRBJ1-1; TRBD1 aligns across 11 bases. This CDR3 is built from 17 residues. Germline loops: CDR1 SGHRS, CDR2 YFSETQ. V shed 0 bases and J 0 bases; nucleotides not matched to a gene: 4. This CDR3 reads CASSLGGQGGMNTEAFF. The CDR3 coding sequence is TGCGCCAGCAGCTTGGGGGGACAGGGGGGGATGAACACTGAAGCTTTCTTT. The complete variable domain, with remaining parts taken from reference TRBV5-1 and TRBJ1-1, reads KAGVTQTPRYLIKTRGQQVTLSCSPISGHRSVSWYQQTPGQGLQFLFEYFSETQRNKGNFPGRFSGRQFSNSRSEMNVSTLELGDSALYLCASSLGGQGGMNTEAFFGQGTRLTVV.

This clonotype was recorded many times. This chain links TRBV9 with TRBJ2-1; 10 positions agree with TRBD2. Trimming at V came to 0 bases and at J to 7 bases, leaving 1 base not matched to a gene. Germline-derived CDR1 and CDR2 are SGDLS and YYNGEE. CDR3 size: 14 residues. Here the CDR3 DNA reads TGTGCCAGCAGCGTAGAGCGGGGGGGAAATGAGCAGTTCTTC. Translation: CASSVERGGNEQFF.

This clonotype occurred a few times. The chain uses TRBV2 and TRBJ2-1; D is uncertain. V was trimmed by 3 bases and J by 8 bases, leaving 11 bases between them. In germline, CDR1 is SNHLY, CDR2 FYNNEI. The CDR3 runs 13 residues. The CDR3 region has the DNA TGTGCCAGCAGTGAGTCAGCGCTCTATGAGCAGTTCTTC. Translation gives CASSESALYEQFF. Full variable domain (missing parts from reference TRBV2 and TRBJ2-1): EPEVTQTPSHQVTQMGQEVILRCVPISNHLYFYWYRQILGQKVEFLVSFYNNEISEKSEIFDDQFSVERPDGSNFTLKIRSTKLEDSAMYFCASSESALYEQFFGPGTRLTVL.

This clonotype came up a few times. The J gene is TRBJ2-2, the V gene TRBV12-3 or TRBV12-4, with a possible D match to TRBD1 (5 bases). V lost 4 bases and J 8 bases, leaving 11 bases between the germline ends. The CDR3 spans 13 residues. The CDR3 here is CASSSQGGGELFF. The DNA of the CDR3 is TGTGCCAGCAGTTCTCAGGGTGGGGGGGAGCTGTTTTTT.

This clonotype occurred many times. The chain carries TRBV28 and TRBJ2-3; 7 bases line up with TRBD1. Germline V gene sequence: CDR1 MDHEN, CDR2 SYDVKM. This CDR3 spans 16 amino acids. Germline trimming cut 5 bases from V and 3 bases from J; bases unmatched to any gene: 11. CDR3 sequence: CASSPRQRGPTDTQYF. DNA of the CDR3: TGTGCCAGCAGTCCGCGACAAAGGGGGCCTACAGATACGCAGTATTTT.

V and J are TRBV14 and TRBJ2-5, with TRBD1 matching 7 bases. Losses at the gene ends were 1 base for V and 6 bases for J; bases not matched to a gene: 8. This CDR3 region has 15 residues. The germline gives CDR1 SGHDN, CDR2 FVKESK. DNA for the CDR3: TGTGCCAGCAGCCAAGTCCAGGGGACAGCACAGACCCAGTACTTC. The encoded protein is CASSQVQGTAQTQYF.

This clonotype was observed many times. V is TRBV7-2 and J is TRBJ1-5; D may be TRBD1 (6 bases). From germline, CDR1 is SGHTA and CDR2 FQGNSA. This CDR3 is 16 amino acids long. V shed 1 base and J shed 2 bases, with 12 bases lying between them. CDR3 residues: CASSLVGAVGNQPQHF. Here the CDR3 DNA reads TGTGCCAGCAGCTTAGTGGGGGCTGTGGGCAATCAGCCCCAGCATTTT. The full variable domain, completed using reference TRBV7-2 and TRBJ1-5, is GAGVSQSPSNKVTEKGKDVELRCDPISGHTALYWYRQSLGQGLEFLIYFQGNSAPDKSGLPSDRFSAERTGGSVSTLTIQRTQQEDSAVYLCASSLVGAVGNQPQHFGDGTRLSIL.

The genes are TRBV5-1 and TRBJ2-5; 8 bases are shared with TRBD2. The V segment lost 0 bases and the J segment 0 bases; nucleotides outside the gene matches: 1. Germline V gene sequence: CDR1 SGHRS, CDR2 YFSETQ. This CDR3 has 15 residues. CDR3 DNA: TGCGCCAGCAGCTTGGAGCGGGGGTACCAAGAGACCCAGTACTTC. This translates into CASSLERGYQETQYF. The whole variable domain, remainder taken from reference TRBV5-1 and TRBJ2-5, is KAGVTQTPRYLIKTRGQQVTLSCSPISGHRSVSWYQQTPGQGLQFLFEYFSETQRNKGNFPGRFSGRQFSNSRSEMNVSTLELGDSALYLCASSLERGYQETQYFGPGTRLLVL.

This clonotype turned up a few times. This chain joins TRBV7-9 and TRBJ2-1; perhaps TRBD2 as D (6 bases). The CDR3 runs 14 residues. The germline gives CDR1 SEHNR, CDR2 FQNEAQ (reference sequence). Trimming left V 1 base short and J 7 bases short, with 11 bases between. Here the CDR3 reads CASSLDGGKNEQFF. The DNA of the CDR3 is TGTGCCAGCAGCTTAGATGGGGGGAAAAATGAGCAGTTCTTC.

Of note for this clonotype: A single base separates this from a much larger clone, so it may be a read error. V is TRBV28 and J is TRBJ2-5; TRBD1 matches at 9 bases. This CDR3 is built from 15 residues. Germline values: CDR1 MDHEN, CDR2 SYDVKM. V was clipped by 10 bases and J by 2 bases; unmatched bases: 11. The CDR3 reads CANRDRDRAQETQYF. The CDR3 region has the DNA TGTGCCAACAGGGACCGGGACAGGGCTCAAGAGACCCAGTACTTC.

The CDR3 spells CASGVNANTGELFF. CDR3 nucleotide sequence: TGTGCCAGCGGGGTCAACGCGAACACCGGGGAGCTGTTTTTT. V usage is TRBV27 and J usage is TRBJ2-2, with D unresolved. The germline V and J ends were trimmed by 8 bases and 0 bases, with 10 bases remaining between them. Germline V lookup: CDR1 MNHEY, CDR2 SMNVEV (reference sequence). The length of the CDR3 is 14 residues.

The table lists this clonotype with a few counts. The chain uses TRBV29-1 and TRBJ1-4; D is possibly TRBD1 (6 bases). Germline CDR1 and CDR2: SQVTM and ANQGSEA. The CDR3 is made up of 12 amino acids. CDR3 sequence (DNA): TGCGGATCGACAGGAGCTAATGAAAAACTGTTTTTT. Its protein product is CGSTGANEKLFF.

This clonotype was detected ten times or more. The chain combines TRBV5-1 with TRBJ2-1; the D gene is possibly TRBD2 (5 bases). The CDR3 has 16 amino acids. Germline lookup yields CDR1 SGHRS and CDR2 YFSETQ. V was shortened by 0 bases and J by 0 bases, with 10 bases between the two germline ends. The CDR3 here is CASSLGTGSSYNEQFF. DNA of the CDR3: TGCGCCAGCAGCTTGGGGACGGGGAGCTCCTACAATGAGCAGTTCTTC.

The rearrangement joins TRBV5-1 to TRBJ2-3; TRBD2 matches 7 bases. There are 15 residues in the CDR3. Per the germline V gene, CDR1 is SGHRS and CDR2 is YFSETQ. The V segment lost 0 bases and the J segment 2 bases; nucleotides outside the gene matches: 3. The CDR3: CASSLDGRPTDTQYF. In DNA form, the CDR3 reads TGCGCCAGCAGCTTGGACGGGAGGCCCACAGATACGCAGTATTTT.

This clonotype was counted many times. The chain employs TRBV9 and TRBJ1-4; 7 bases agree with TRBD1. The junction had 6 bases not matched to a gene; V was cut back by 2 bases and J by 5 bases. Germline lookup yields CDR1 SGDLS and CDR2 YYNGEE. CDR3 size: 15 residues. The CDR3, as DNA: TGTGCCAGCAGCGTGACAGGGTCCTGGAATGAAAAACTGTTTTTT. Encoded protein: CASSVTGSWNEKLFF.

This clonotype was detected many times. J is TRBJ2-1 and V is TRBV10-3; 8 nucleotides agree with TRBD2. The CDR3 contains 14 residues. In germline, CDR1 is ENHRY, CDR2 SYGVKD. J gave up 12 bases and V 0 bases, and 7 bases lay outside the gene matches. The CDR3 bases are TGTGCCATCAGTGAGTCGGAGCGGGGGAGAGGGCAGTTCTTC. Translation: CAISESERGRGQFF.

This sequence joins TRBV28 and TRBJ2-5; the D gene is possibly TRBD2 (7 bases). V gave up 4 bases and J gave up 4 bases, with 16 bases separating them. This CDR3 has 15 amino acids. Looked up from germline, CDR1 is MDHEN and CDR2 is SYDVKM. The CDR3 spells CASSSPRRGGETQYF. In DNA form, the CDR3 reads TGTGCCAGCAGTTCCCCGCGGAGGGGGGGAGAGACCCAGTACTTC.

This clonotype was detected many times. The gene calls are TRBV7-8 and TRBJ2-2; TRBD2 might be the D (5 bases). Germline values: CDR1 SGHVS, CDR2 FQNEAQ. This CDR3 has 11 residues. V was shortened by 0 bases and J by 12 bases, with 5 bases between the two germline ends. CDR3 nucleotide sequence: TGTGCCAGCAGCTTAGCGACTAAGCTGTTTTTT. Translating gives CASSLATKLFF. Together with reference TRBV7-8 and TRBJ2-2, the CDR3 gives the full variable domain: GAGVSQSPRYKVAKRGQDVALRCDPISGHVSLFWYQQALGQGPEFLTYFQNEAQLDKSGLPSDRFFAERPEGSVSTLKIQRTQQEDSAVYLCASSLATKLFFGEGSRLTVL.

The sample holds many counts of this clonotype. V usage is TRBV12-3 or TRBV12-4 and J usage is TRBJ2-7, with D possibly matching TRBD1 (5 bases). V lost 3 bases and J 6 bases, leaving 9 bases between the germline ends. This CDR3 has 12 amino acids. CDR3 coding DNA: TGTGCCAGCAGTTTTCCAGGGCGCGAGCAGTACTTC. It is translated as CASSFPGREQYF.